This is a list of T cell receptor beta chains from one sample in a study of graft-versus-host responses after intestinal transplantation. No antigen has been identified for these receptors. Sequencing was performed with immunoSEQ multiplex PCR; in TCRdb, only in-frame clones are kept and a portion is missing. This table has about 86,000 clones, 88% appearing once. The sequenced sample was unstimulated CD4+ T cells sorted from spleen or lymph node cells, obtained before transplant. These receptors originate from a human donor who was the organ donor for an intestinal transplant. CDR3s include the opening cysteine and the closing phenylalanine or tryptophan. The D gene is left open where the match is weak. A clone size is listed for some rows: how often the clone was seen (once, few, many), or a class if it is expanded.

NA,TRBJ1-4,TRBV29-1,TRBD1,CSHGTATNEKLFF,TGCAGCCATGGGACAGCAACTAATGAAAAACTGTTTTTT
NA,TRBJ1-1,TRBV29-1,TRBD1,CSVNRGTEAFF,TGCAGCGTGAACAGGGGAACTGAAGCTTTCTTT
NA,TRBJ2-7,TRBV4-2,TRBD2,CASSRKGTISYEQYF,TGTGCCAGCAGCCGCAAGGGGACTATCTCCTACGAGCAGTACTTC
NA,TRBJ2-1,TRBV7-8,TRBD2,CASSPLFPSQREVFDEQFF,TGTGCCAGCAGCCCGCTATTCCCTAGCCAGCGGGAGGTATTCGATGAGCAGTTCTTC
NA,TRBJ2-1,TRBV12-5,NA,CASAQGGGYEQFF,TGTGCTAGTGCCCAAGGAGGGGGCTATGAGCAGTTCTTC
few,TRBJ1-6,TRBV30,NA,CAWSQNSPLHF,TGTGCCTGGAGTCAAAATTCACCCCTCCACTTT
NA,TRBJ1-2,TRBV19,TRBD1,CAVLGQGVEGYTF,TGTGCGGTTCTGGGACAGGGCGTTGAGGGCTACACCTTC
NA,TRBJ1-1,TRBV28,NA,CASSARSLRAFF,TGTGCCAGCAGTGCCCGATCCCTACGAGCTTTCTTT
NA,TRBJ2-2,TRBV18,TRBD1,CASSPLGGQNTGELFF,TGTGCCAGCTCACCACTAGGGGGCCAGAACACCGGGGAGCTGTTTTTT
NA,TRBJ1-1,TRBV5-8,TRBD1,CASSLFRDRPEAFF,TGTGCCAGCAGCTTGTTTCGGGACAGACCTGAAGCTTTCTTT
NA,TRBJ1-2,TRBV20-1,NA,CSAARDYGYTF,TGCAGTGCTGCACGGGACTATGGCTACACCTTC
NA,TRBJ2-7,TRBV25-1,NA,CASSEVPYEQYF,TGTGCCAGCAGCGAGGTCCCCTACGAGCAGTACTTC
NA,TRBJ2-7,TRBV11-1,TRBD2,CASSLAEPPYEQYF,TGTGCCAGCAGCCTAGCGGAGCCCCCCTACGAGCAGTACTTC
once,TRBJ1-2,TRBV9,NA,CASTATVNYGYTF,TGTGCCAGCACCGCCACAGTAAACTATGGCTACACCTTC
NA,TRBJ2-3,TRBV7-2,TRBD2,CASGRETDTQYF,TGTGCCAGCGGGCGGGAGACAGATACGCAGTATTTT
NA,TRBJ2-5,TRBV18,NA,CASSGPEVAKFQETQYF,TGTGCCAGCTCCGGCCCGGAAGTAGCGAAATTCCAAGAGACCCAGTACTTC
NA,TRBJ2-1,TRBV5-1,NA,CASSQTVLGLNEQFF,TGCGCCAGCAGCCAGACAGTCCTTGGCTTAAATGAGCAGTTCTTC
NA,TRBJ2-5,TRBV9,NA,CASSVDVQSYQETQYF,TGTGCCAGCAGCGTAGACGTACAGTCGTACCAAGAGACCCAGTACTTC
NA,TRBJ2-3,TRBV7-2,NA,CASSGGVYTQYF,TGTGCCAGCAGCGGGGGCGTATATACGCAGTATTTT
NA,TRBJ2-3,TRBV19,TRBD2,CASSSRLAGLDTQYF,TGTGCCAGTAGTTCCCGACTAGCGGGGCTGGATACGCAGTATTTT
NA,TRBJ1-5,TRBV23-1,TRBD1,CASSPSRTGTQPQHF,TGCGCCAGCAGCCCTTCTCGGACAGGGACCCAGCCCCAGCATTTT
NA,TRBJ2-2,TRBV6-6,TRBD1,CASRKGTGNTGELFF,TGTGCCAGCAGGAAAGGGACAGGGAACACCGGGGAGCTGTTTTTT
few,TRBJ1-2,TRBV5-6,NA,CASSLARDGDYGYTF,TGTGCCAGCAGCTTGGCGCGGGACGGCGACTATGGCTACACCTTC
NA,TRBJ2-7,TRBV28,NA,CASSRPGVTSYEQYF,TGTGCCAGCAGCCGCCCGGGGGTCACCTCCTACGAGCAGTACTTC
NA,TRBJ1-1,TRBV13,NA,CASSTLRRERAFF,TGTGCCAGCAGCACCCTGCGCCGGGAGCGAGCTTTCTTT
NA,TRBJ1-3,TRBV11-2,NA,CASSQVGIPGNTIYF,TGTGCCAGCAGCCAAGTCGGGATCCCTGGAAACACCATATATTTT
NA,TRBJ1-1,TRBV2,NA,CASSEAVGGSPRTEAFF,TGTGCCAGCAGTGAAGCGGTCGGCGGGAGCCCTCGGACTGAAGCTTTCTTT
once,TRBJ2-1,TRBV7-3,TRBD2,CASSLGLAGNNEQFF,TGTGCCAGCAGCCTGGGGCTAGCGGGGAACAATGAGCAGTTCTTC
few,TRBJ1-5,TRBV2,NA,CASSVSQPQHF,TGTGCCAGCAGTGTATCTCAGCCCCAGCATTTT
NA,TRBJ1-5,TRBV20-1,NA,CSASSNQPQHF,TGCAGTGCTAGCAGTAATCAGCCCCAGCATTTT
NA,TRBJ2-2,TRBV7-2,NA,CASSLVGLGTGGNSGELFF,TGTGCCAGCAGCTTAGTGGGGTTAGGGACCGGCGGGAATAGCGGGGAGCTGTTTTTT
NA,TRBJ1-3,TRBV9,NA,CASSVLPDEAGNTIYF,TGTGCCAGCAGCGTACTCCCGGATGAGGCTGGAAACACCATATATTTT
NA,TRBJ2-1,TRBV27,TRBD2,CASSKSPRGTSGSNSYNEQFF,TGTGCCAGCAGTAAATCGCCCCGAGGGACTAGCGGGAGTAACTCCTACAATGAGCAGTTCTTC
once,TRBJ1-1,TRBV15,TRBD1,CATSSRTGEAFF,TGTGCCACCAGCTCCCGGACAGGCGAAGCTTTCTTT
NA,TRBJ1-5,TRBV19,NA,CASSPKRGQPQHF,TGTGCCAGTAGTCCCAAAAGGGGTCAGCCCCAGCATTTT
NA,TRBJ2-4,TRBV15,TRBD2,CATSRLPIPGLAGLLAKNIQYF,TGTGCCACCAGCAGATTACCTATACCGGGACTAGCGGGACTACTAGCCAAAAACATTCAGTACTTC
NA,TRBJ2-7,TRBV6-1,NA,CAARIPDGAYEQYF,TGTGCCGCGCGAATCCCCGACGGAGCCTACGAGCAGTACTTC
NA,TRBJ2-3,TRBV11-2,TRBD2,CASQPQTGLAGGTQYF,TGTGCCAGCCAACCCCAAACCGGGCTAGCGGGCGGAACGCAGTATTTT
NA,TRBJ2-3,TRBV7-9,NA,CASTGGGGYTDTQYF,TGTGCCAGCACGGGCGGCGGAGGATACACAGATACGCAGTATTTT
NA,TRBJ2-7,TRBV6-6,NA,CASIRAQGGSYEQYF,TGTGCCAGCATCCGGGCCCAGGGTGGGTCCTACGAGCAGTACTTC
NA,TRBJ2-7,TRBV27,NA,CASSSRLGLPYEQYF,TGTGCCAGCAGTTCTAGGTTGGGGCTGCCCTACGAGCAGTACTTC
NA,TRBJ2-4,TRBV11-3,TRBD2,CASSLRRGGDSKNIQYF,TGTGCCAGCAGCTTGAGGCGGGGGGGGGACTCCAAAAACATTCAGTACTTC
NA,TRBJ2-5,TRBV14,TRBD1,CASRPTGGLQETQYF,TGTGCCAGCAGACCGACAGGGGGCCTCCAAGAGACCCAGTACTTC